The 26 T cell receptor beta chains presented below share a single source sample, sequenced in a study of graft-versus-host responses after intestinal transplantation. Sequenced by immunoSEQ multiplex PCR; TCRdb stores in-frame clones only, minus some. The sample has about 99,000 clones, about nine tenths seen once. Their antigens remain unidentified. Sequenced material: unstimulated CD8+ T cells sorted from spleen or lymph node cells, taken before transplant. These TCRs come from a human donor who was the organ donor for an intestinal transplant.

The rearrangement uses TRBV21-1 and TRBJ1-1. TRBV21-1 is a recognized pseudogene. The CDR3 totals 15 residues. The chain's CDR3 is CASSLMGGMNTEAFF. As DNA, the CDR3 is TGTGCCAGCAGCCTAATGGGGGGGATGAACACTGAAGCTTTCTTT.

This chain links TRBV7-9 with TRBJ1-2; possible D gene TRBD1, 5 bases. CDR1 and CDR2 (germline): SEHNR, FQNEAQ (reference sequence). The CDR3 spans 17 residues. The ends were cut back, 5 bases at V and 3 bases at J, with 22 bases in the middle. DNA of the CDR3: TGTGCCAGCAGCACCGCGGTGGGGCAGGAAGGGGACTATGGCTACACCTTC. This gives the protein CASSTAVGQEGDYGYTF.

V gene TRBV9 combines with J gene TRBJ2-1; TRBD2 aligns across 11 bases. V was pared by 2 bases and J by 4 bases, with 2 bases of the junction left unmatched. Germline lookup yields CDR1 SGDLS and CDR2 YYNGEE. This CDR3 comprises 15 residues. Here the CDR3 DNA reads TGTGCCAGCAGCGTGGGGACTAGCGGATACAATGAGCAGTTCTTC. Translating it yields CASSVGTSGYNEQFF.

In its sample, this clone was seen once. The CDR3 spells CASSSIQGAPGNSPLHF. The CDR3 coding sequence is TGTGCCAGCAGCTCAATCCAGGGGGCCCCAGGGAATTCACCCCTCCACTTT. The V and J genes are TRBV9 and TRBJ1-6; 8 bases agree with TRBD1. Germline V lookup: CDR1 SGDLS, CDR2 YYNGEE. V lost 4 bases, J lost 7 bases, and 13 bases stayed unmatched. This CDR3 comprises 17 residues.

The chain joins TRBV30 to TRBJ2-7; D unclear. This CDR3 spans 13 amino acids. Trimming pared 1 base from V and 0 bases from J, leaving 7 bases between. Germline V gives CDR1 GTSNPN, CDR2 SVGIG (reference sequence). The CDR3 spells CAWSAVHSYEQYF. The CDR3 bases are TGTGCCTGGAGTGCGGTCCACTCCTACGAGCAGTACTTC.

The rearrangement joins TRBV9 to TRBJ2-2; the D gene is possibly TRBD1 (5 bases). The germline CDR1 and CDR2 sequences are SGDLS and YYNGEE. The CDR3 spans 16 residues. With 0 bases removed from V and 4 bases from J, the gap between germline ends came to 13 bases. DNA for the CDR3: TGTGCCAGCAGCGTAGGGACAACTCTTGGCACCGGGGAGCTGTTTTTT. Amino acids: CASSVGTTLGTGELFF.

This sequence joins TRBV7-9 and TRBJ2-7; D might be TRBD2 (5 bases). The CDR3 consists of 15 residues. V was shortened by 5 bases and J by 4 bases, with 18 bases between the two germline ends. Germline lookup yields CDR1 SEHNR and CDR2 FQNEAQ (reference sequence). The CDR3 nucleotides read TGTGCCAGCAGCGACGGACCAGGCGCGGGTTACGAGCAGTACTTC. Translation: CASSDGPGAGYEQYF.

V gene TRBV5-4 combines with J gene TRBJ1-1, with D unresolved. Between the trimmed V and J ends, which lost 3 bases and 1 base, there was a span of 19 bases. Germline V gives CDR1 SGHNT, CDR2 YYREEE (reference sequence). The CDR3 totals 17 residues. In nucleotides, the CDR3 is TGTGCCAGCAGCTCGGGTCGAGAGGTAGTTCCGAACACTGAAGCTTTCTTT. Its translation: CASSSGREVVPNTEAFF.

Of note for this clone: This specimen includes other DNA sequences encoding the same CDR3. The J gene is TRBJ2-1, the V gene TRBV9, with 7 bases aligning to TRBD2. The germline CDR1 and CDR2 sequences are SGDLS and YYNGEE. The V gene end was trimmed by 2 bases and the J gene end by 0 bases; junction bases not matched to a gene: 5. CDR3 length: 16 residues. The CDR3 loop is CASSVGGGSSYNEQFF. The CDR3 nucleotides are TGTGCCAGCAGCGTGGGCGGGGGAAGCTCCTACAATGAGCAGTTCTTC.

The rearrangement joins TRBV4-1 to TRBJ2-7; a possible D gene is TRBD1 (5 bases). The ends were cut back, 0 bases at V and 3 bases at J, with 12 bases in the middle. This CDR3 comprises 15 residues. Germline CDR1 is MGHRA and CDR2 is YSYEKL. CDR3 amino acids: CASSQDVGVLYEQYF. CDR3 nucleotides: TGCGCCAGCAGCCAAGACGTAGGGGTCCTCTACGAGCAGTACTTC.

The V gene is TRBV15, the J gene TRBJ2-2; the match to TRBD1 covers 8 bases. The ends lost 0 bases at V and 5 bases at J; junction bases unmatched: 5. From germline, CDR1 is LNHNV and CDR2 YYDKDF (reference sequence). This CDR3 is 16 amino acids long. The CDR3 region has the DNA TGTGCCACCAGCAGAGAACGACACAGGGGGACCGGGGAGCTGTTTTTT. This sequence encodes CATSRERHRGTGELFF.

This sequence joins TRBV28 and TRBJ1-3; TRBD1 matches 9 bases. The CDR3 consists of 16 residues. V was clipped by 2 bases and J by 4 bases; unmatched bases: 6. Germline V gene data show CDR1 as MDHEN and CDR2 as SYDVKM. The CDR3 sequence is CASSLRYRGQGNTIYF. The CDR3 region has the DNA TGTGCCAGCAGTTTACGTTACAGGGGGCAGGGAAACACCATATATTTT.

Regarding this clone: At one end the junction does not follow the germline gene, possibly because of a read error. The rearrangement uses TRBV6-5 and TRBJ2-1; D may be TRBD2 (5 bases). The germline V gene has CDR1 MNHEY and CDR2 SVGAGI. The CDR3 runs to 12 residues. The CDR3 sequence: CASSPDYDEQFF. DNA of the CDR3: TGTGCCAGCAGTCCCGACTACGATGAGCAGTTCTTC.

The V gene is TRBV10-3, the J gene TRBJ1-2; 7 nucleotides match TRBD1. CDR1 and CDR2 (germline): ENHRY, SYGVKD. V trimming: 0 bases; J trimming: 4 bases; junction bases outside the gene matches: 8. The CDR3 runs to 16 residues. CDR3 amino acids: CAISESRGQNVYGYTF. CDR3 sequence (DNA): TGTGCCATCAGTGAGTCGAGGGGACAGAACGTCTATGGCTACACCTTC.

The chain recombines TRBV30 with TRBJ2-7; the D is unclear. Trimming left V 0 bases short and J 4 bases short, with 16 bases between. Germline V CDR1 and CDR2: GTSNPN, SVGIG (reference sequence). The CDR3 totals 15 residues. The CDR3 spells CAWSVHQVGRYEQYF. CDR3 in DNA: TGTGCCTGGAGTGTACACCAGGTGGGTCGTTACGAGCAGTACTTC.

V gene TRBV5-4 combines with J gene TRBJ2-7, with 7 bases fitting TRBD1. The germline CDR1 and CDR2 sequences are SGHNT and YYREEE (reference sequence). V gave up 2 bases and J gave up 5 bases; unmatched junction bases: 7. The CDR3 runs to 14 residues. The CDR3 nucleotides are TGTGCCAGCAGCTTCCTGACAGGGAGCAACGAGCAGTACTTC. This gives the protein CASSFLTGSNEQYF.

A single count supports this clone. The junction shows a germline mismatch at one end, possibly a read error. Different DNA sequences within this sample yield the same CDR3. This chain connects TRBV29-1 to TRBJ1-2; D is undetermined. In germline, CDR1 is SQVTM, CDR2 ANQGSEA. CDR3 length equals 11 residues. The CDR3 reads CSVADRVGYTF. For the CDR3, the DNA is TGTAGCGTTGCCGACCGGGTTGGCTACACCTTC.

The sample holds one count of this clone. The J gene is TRBJ2-3, the V gene TRBV7-5; TRBD2 is the table's D call and was not checked against the DNA. TRBV7-5 is given as a pseudogene. The CDR3 is 20 amino acids. In nucleotides, the CDR3 is TGTGCCAGAGGTCCCGAGGGGCGGGACGCACCCTTCGTCAGCACAGATACGCAGTATTTT. This sequence encodes CARGPEGRDAPFVSTDTQYF.

The chain is built from TRBV7-9 and TRBJ2-2; D uncertain. V was shortened by 5 bases and J by 0 bases, with 19 bases between the two germline ends. The CDR3 contains 18 residues. Germline CDR1 SEHNR, CDR2 FQNEAQ (reference sequence). The CDR3 loop is CASSPRVGGPPNTGELFF. The CDR3 coding sequence is TGTGCCAGCAGCCCTCGGGTAGGCGGCCCCCCGAACACCGGGGAGCTGTTTTTT.

This chain links TRBV13 with TRBJ2-5, with 7 bases lining up with TRBD2. V lost 5 bases to trimming and J lost 1 base; unmatched junction nucleotides: 7. Germline V gives CDR1 PRHDT, CDR2 FYEKMQ (reference sequence). The CDR3 is 15 residues long. CDR3 region: CASSRWTSPQETQYF. The DNA for the CDR3 is TGTGCCAGCAGCCGATGGACTAGTCCCCAAGAGACCCAGTACTTC. The complete variable domain, with remaining parts taken from reference TRBV13 and TRBJ2-5, reads AAGVIQSPRHLIKEKRETATLKCYPIPRHDTVYWYQQGPGQDPQFLISFYEKMQSDKGSIPDRFSAQQFSDYHSELNMSSLELGDSALYFCASSRWTSPQETQYFGPGTRLLVL.

The V call is TRBV29-1, the J call TRBJ1-2, with TRBD1 matching 7 bases. The trim removed 0 bases at V and 1 base at J, leaving 5 bases unmatched. This CDR3 region has 15 residues. The germline CDR1 and CDR2 sequences are SQVTM and ANQGSEA. DNA of the CDR3: TGCAGCGTTGAAGATCCGACAGGGAGTAACTATGGCTACACCTTC. Its protein product is CSVEDPTGSNYGYTF.

V usage is TRBV29-1 and J usage is TRBJ2-1; weak D call: TRBD2 (5 bases). This CDR3 is built from 13 residues. V lost 5 bases, J lost 3 bases, and 11 bases lay in between. The germline V gene encodes CDR1 SQVTM and CDR2 ANQGSEA. In DNA form, the CDR3 reads TGCAGCGTTCTCCCGGGGTACTACAATGAGCAGTTCTTC. This gives the protein CSVLPGYYNEQFF.

On this clone itself: An end of the junction differs from the germline gene, which may be a read error. V and J are TRBV7-7 and TRBJ2-2; 9 bases are a match to TRBD2. Germline V CDR1 and CDR2: SSHAT, FNYEAQ (reference sequence). The CDR3 is made up of 18 amino acids. CDR3 coding DNA: TGTGCTAGCAGCCAGTCACCTACTAGCGGGTTGGACACCGGGGAGCTGTTTTTT. Its protein product is CASSQSPTSGLDTGELFF.

V gene TRBV15 combines with J gene TRBJ2-7; D perhaps matches TRBD2 (6 bases). Germline CDR1 reads LNHNV; CDR2 reads YYDKDF (reference sequence). With 0 bases removed from V and 0 bases from J, the gap between germline ends came to 9 bases. The CDR3 loop spans 15 amino acids. The CDR3 sequence is CATSRDLGSSYEQYF. CDR3 DNA sequence: TGTGCCACCAGCAGAGATCTCGGGAGCTCCTACGAGCAGTACTTC.

The rearrangement joins TRBV7-8 to TRBJ1-5, with D hard to call. V lost 2 bases and J 5 bases, leaving 13 bases between the germline ends. CDR3 length equals 15 residues. The germline CDR1 and CDR2 sequences are SGHVS and FQNEAQ. CDR3 DNA sequence: TGTGCCAGCAGCTTATTGTTGCGTTCGGATCAGCCCCAGCATTTT. Its protein is CASSLLLRSDQPQHF. Variable domain in full (rest from reference TRBV7-8 and TRBJ1-5): GAGVSQSPRYKVAKRGQDVALRCDPISGHVSLFWYQQALGQGPEFLTYFQNEAQLDKSGLPSDRFFAERPEGSVSTLKIQRTQQEDSAVYLCASSLLLRSDQPQHFGDGTRLSIL.

For this clone: Other DNA sequences in the same sample also yield this CDR3. J is TRBJ2-3 and V is TRBV6-5; perhaps TRBD1 as D (6 bases). The V end lost 1 base, the J end lost 0 bases, and 8 bases lay between the germline ends. The CDR3 contains 15 residues. The germline V gene has CDR1 MNHEY and CDR2 SVGAGI. CDR3 region: CASSYLRGSTDTQYF. CDR3 DNA sequence: TGTGCCAGCAGTTACTTGAGGGGGAGCACAGATACGCAGTATTTT.